This TCR beta chain was obtained from a study of OX40 agonist ivuxolimab in advanced cancers. Study context: The study treated patients with ivuxolimab, an agonistic anti-OX40 (CD134) antibody.

In the case of this clone: Its antigen remains unknown.

Clones were sequenced by immunoSEQ multiplex PCR, and TCRdb holds only the in-frame ones, with some missing. The sample has tens of thousands of clones; less than 85% are singletons. Study results and caveats: Expanded peripheral T-cell antigen specificity went undetermined.

This TCR was sampled from an adult with an advanced solid tumor such as melanoma, head and neck, liver or kidney cancer. The material was CD4+ or CD8+ T cells sorted from blood, obtained in a trial of the OX40 agonist ivuxolimab.

For the CDR3, the DNA is TGTGCCAGCAGTGAAGCGGGGGCTTACAATGAGCAGTTCTTC. This encodes CASSEAGAYNEQFF. This rearrangement joins TRBV6-1 to TRBJ2-1, with D possibly matching TRBD1 (6 bases). Germline lookup yields CDR1 MNHNS and CDR2 SASEGT. The V end was cut by 0 bases, the J end by 4 bases, with 7 bases between. CDR3 size: 14 residues.